This TCR beta chain originates from a study of blood T cell repertoires in COVID-19. For the study at large: Samples taken during acute and convalescent COVID-19 were collected in the United States, Italy and Spain. Sample material is recorded as cDNA or gDNA derived from T cells, B-cell-depleted T cells, or PBMCs.

Source study methods: Cell counts per sample came from amplifying reference gene primers. Here immunoSEQ multiplex PCR was the method, and the copy in TCRdb shows in-frame clones only, minus some. V and J calls plus clone size are reproduced from that table; the DNA served to infer D and trimming. Among 95,000 to 150,000 clones listed, approximately 80% were seen once. V lost 4 bases and J lost 7, with 17 bases in between. The CDR3 has 14 amino acids. Germline CDR1 and CDR2: SGHRS and YFSETQ. The receptor comes from a human donor in a cohort sampled during active COVID-19. Sequencing was done on a sample of peripheral blood. The chain links TRBV5-1 to TRBJ1-1, with D uncertain. CDR3 protein: CASSLYSTGIEAFF. DNA for the CDR3: TGCGCCAGCAGCCTATACTCGACGGGGATTGAAGCTTTCTTT.